This T cell receptor (beta chain) was sequenced in a study of beta chain features in type 1 diabetes. Isolated RNA was reverse transcribed in full, so expressed TCRB transcripts were sequenced. Generated by immunoSEQ multiplex PCR, the TCRdb table keeps only in-frame clones and is missing some. The sample records 300,000 to 350,000 clones, roughly a fifth being singletons. CD45RO/CCR7/CD25/CD127/CD95/CD27 separated CD4+ naive, central memory, regulatory and stem cell-like memory cells by sorting. As regards this clone: Its matching antigen is unknown.

Germline loops: CDR1 SGHNT, CDR2 YENEEA. Trimming removed 5 bases from V and 7 bases from J; junction bases left unmatched: 8. The CDR3 is 15 residues long. Study-wide findings and caveats: Type 1 diabetes patients had VDJ junctions that carried fewer insertions and more deletions.

Specimen: naive CD4+ T cells from blood. The sequence came from a woman in her late teens or twenties in good health. The chain has TRBV11-3 and TRBJ2-3; 11 nucleotides line up with TRBD1. Here the CDR3 DNA reads TGTGCCAGCAGCCAGCAGGGACAGGGGGTGAATACGCAGTATTTT. Protein sequence: CASSQQGQGVNTQYF.